The clone carrying this TCR beta chain was detected a few times. Its antigen remains unknown. V was clipped by 6 bases and J by 1 base, with 13 bases between them. The CDR3 covers 13 residues. The germline gives CDR1 SQVTM, CDR2 ANQGSEA. Individual cDNA molecules each received unique molecular identifiers attached to them. TCRdb analysed the 5' RACE reads with MiXCR anew, one entry per CDR3 protein. The sample contains 50,000 to 60,000 distinct CDR3 sequences, around a tenth of which appear only once. This sample was included in a study of early T cells in non-severe SARS-CoV-2 infection. Notes on the study in general: VDJdb matches were skewed toward anti-spike CD8 T cell responses.

This sequence was found in an adult who was a healthcare worker with PCR-confirmed SARS-CoV-2 infection or an uninfected control (not recorded which). V gene TRBV29-1 combines with J gene TRBJ2-7; tentatively, D is TRBD1 or TRBD2 (5 bases each). Sequenced material: whole blood. In DNA, the CDR3 is TGCAGCGTCAAGGGAGACAGTTCCTACGAGCAGTACTTC. Translating it yields CSVKGDSSYEQYF.